Listed below are T cell receptor beta chains from one sample, sequenced in a study of CD8+CD57+ T cells in acquired aplastic anemia. TCRdb reprocessed the reads with MiXCR, giving one entry per CDR3 protein. This sample yields about 190,000 distinct CDR3 sequences, of which 54% are seen a single time; about a sixth belongs to the top ten. Material for sequencing was sorted CD4+, CD8+, or CD8+CD57+ T cells (not recorded which) from PBMCs. These receptors were collected from a human donor in good health, serving as a control. Both conserved end residues are part of each CDR3. The order of the fields is clone size, J gene, V gene, D gene, CDR3 protein, CDR3 DNA. D genes are given only for firm matches. The size of a clone is reported for some rows only, either as once, few or many, or as a class for expanded clones.

. | TRBJ2-5 | TRBV9 | . | CASSVGVGYQETQYF | TGTGCCAGCAGCGTCGGGGTGGGGTACCAAGAGACCCAGTACTTC
once | TRBJ2-5 | TRBV29-1 | . | CSGRRGNYKEETQYF | TGTAGCGGTAGGAGGGGTAATTACAAAGAAGAGACCCAGTACTTC
. | TRBJ2-3 | TRBV11-1 | TRBD2 | CASSLGRTSGTSDTQYF | TGTGCCAGCAGCTTAGGTAGGACTAGCGGAACCTCAGATACGCAGTATTTT
few | TRBJ2-7 | TRBV20-1 | TRBD2 | CSAREQRSGEAYEQYF | TGCAGTGCTAGAGAACAGCGGAGCGGGGAAGCCTACGAGCAGTACTTC
. | TRBJ2-7 | TRBV11-1 | TRBD1 | CASSMGQGGYYEQYF | TGTGCCAGCAGCATGGGACAGGGGGGATACTACGAGCAGTACTTC
many | TRBJ2-1 | TRBV7-2 | TRBD2 | CASSLALAGQGNEQFF | TGTGCCAGCAGCTTAGCCCTAGCGGGGCAGGGCAATGAGCAGTTCTTC
many | TRBJ1-3 | TRBV9 | TRBD1 | CASSVGGTAGNTIYF | TGTGCCAGCAGCGTAGGTGGGACAGCTGGAAACACCATATATTTT
once | TRBJ1-6 | TRBV7-6 | . | CASSSAINSPLHF | TGTGCCAGCAGCTCGGCGATCAATTCACCCCTCCACTTT
once | TRBJ2-7 | TRBV29-1 | . | CLCASSTLGDGYTSSYEQYF | .
. | TRBJ1-3 | TRBV20-1 | TRBD1 | CSAIRPGQGADTIYF | TGCAGTGCTATTCGCCCGGGACAGGGGGCAGACACCATATATTTT
many | TRBJ2-7 | TRBV5-1 | . | CASSLGGGGYKQYF | TGCGCCAGCAGCTTGGGGGGGGGGGGCTACAAGCAGTACTTC
once | TRBJ2-7 | TRBV19 | TRBD1 | CACGTGESYEQYF | TGTGCCTGCGGGACAGGGGAAAGCTACGAGCAGTACTTC
. | TRBJ2-6 | TRBV20-1 | . | CSASGGCSCGAHVLTF | TGCAGTGCTAGCGGGGGTTGTTCCTGTGGGGCCCACGTCCTGACTTTC
many | TRBJ1-6 | TRBV7-2 | . | CASSLTPFGSPLHF | TGTGCCAGCAGCTTGACACCTTTCGGTTCACCCCTCCACTTT
. | TRBJ1-1 | TRBV12-3/TRBV12-4 | TRBD1 | CASSLGQGFTEAFF | TGTGCCAGCAGTTTAGGACAGGGCTTCACTGAAGCTTTCTTT
. | TRBJ2-7 | TRBV6-2/TRBV6-3 | . | CASSYSSGALGEQYF | TGTGCCAGCAGTTACTCGAGTGGGGCCTTGGGAGAGCAGTACTTC
. | TRBJ1-1 | TRBV7-2 | TRBD1 | CASSLQTGTGGLMNTEAFF | TGTGCCAGCAGCTTACAAACCGGGACAGGGGGACTTATGAACACTGAAGCTTTCTTT
. | TRBJ1-2 | TRBV20-1 | . | CSARGGANYGYTF | TGCAGTGCTAGAGGGGGGGCTAACTATGGCTACACCTTC
few | TRBJ1-6 | TRBV10-3 | . | CAISVTPKGIHSSPLHF | TGTGCCATCAGTGTCACCCCCAAGGGGATCCACTCTTCACCCCTCCACTTT
. | TRBJ2-7 | TRBV9 | . | CASSGREQYF | TGTGCCAGCAGCGGGAGGGAGCAGTACTTC
many | TRBJ2-7 | TRBV27 | TRBD2 | CASGNLGGSYEQYF | TGTGCCAGCGGAAATTTGGGAGGGTCCTACGAGCAGTACTTC
medium-sized | TRBJ2-3 | TRBV10-3 | . | CAISDGYTDTQYF | TGTGCCATCAGTGACGGATACACAGATACGCAGTATTTT
many | TRBJ1-2 | TRBV12-3/TRBV12-4 | . | CASTLDRSFYGYTF | TGTGCCAGCACCCTGGACAGAAGCTTCTATGGCTACACCTTC
. | TRBJ2-2 | TRBV24-1 | TRBD2 | CATSGSSGGAVTGELFF | TGTGCCACCAGTGGATCTAGCGGGGGGGCAGTCACCGGGGAGCTGTTTTTT
. | TRBJ1-5 | TRBV4-1 | . | CASSPGADYSNQPQHF | TGCGCCAGCAGCCCCGGGGCAGATTATAGCAATCAGCCCCAGCATTTT
many | TRBJ1-5 | TRBV6-2/TRBV6-3 | . | CASSYALGSQPQHF | TGTGCCAGCAGTTACGCGCTCGGGTCGCAGCCCCAGCATTTT
many | TRBJ2-5 | TRBV2 | . | CASSRGDLGETQYF | TGTGCCAGCAGTAGAGGGGATTTGGGAGAGACCCAGTACTTC
. | TRBJ1-2 | TRBV5-6 | . | CASSLGSGNYGYTF | TGTGCCAGCAGCTTGGGGTCAGGGAACTATGGCTACACCTTC
once | TRBJ2-7 | TRBV7-8 | . | CASSLASRRTEQYF | TGTGCCAGCAGCTTAGCTAGTCGCAGGACCGAGCAGTACTTC
. | TRBJ2-5 | TRBV7-2 | . | CASSLYTGAAQYF | TGTGCCAGCAGCTTATATACCGGTGCAGCCCAGTACTTC
many | TRBJ2-2 | TRBV4-2 | . | CASSQDFRGESGELFF | TGTGCCAGCAGCCAAGATTTTCGAGGGGAGTCCGGGGAGCTGTTTTTT
. | TRBJ2-7 | TRBV15 | TRBD2 | CATSKAGGSGEQYF | TGTGCCACCAGTAAAGCGGGAGGCTCGGGTGAGCAGTACTTC
. | TRBJ1-5 | TRBV10-2 | TRBD1 | CASNAGTGTNNQPQHF | TGCGCCAGCAACGCCGGGACAGGGACCAACAATCAGCCCCAGCATTTT
. | TRBJ1-2 | TRBV28 | TRBD1 | CASSFRQGLVPNGYTF | TGTGCCAGCAGTTTTAGACAGGGGCTCGTCCCCAATGGCTACACCTTC
. | TRBJ1-1 | TRBV19 | . | CASSIPASTEAFF | TGTGCCAGTAGTATACCCGCGTCCACTGAAGCTTTCTTT
. | TRBJ1-5 | TRBV2 | . | CASRPGTTRPQHF | TGTGCCAGCAGACCCGGGACAACGCGGCCCCAGCATTTT
. | TRBJ2-3 | TRBV7-9 | TRBD2 | CASSFVSGSGADTQYF | TGTGCCAGCAGCTTCGTTAGCGGGAGCGGGGCAGATACGCAGTATTTT
. | TRBJ2-2 | TRBV10-3 | TRBD2 | CAISARLAGAGELFF | TGTGCCATCAGTGCGAGACTAGCGGGGGCCGGGGAGCTGTTTTTT
. | TRBJ2-7 | TRBV10-3 | TRBD1 | CAMAVSGTGGTYEQYF | TGTGCCATGGCGGTTTCTGGGACAGGGGGGACTTACGAGCAGTACTTC
. | TRBJ2-5 | TRBV29-1 | TRBD1 | CSVADRGMRETQYF | TGCAGCGTTGCGGACAGGGGGATGCGAGAGACCCAGTACTTC
. | TRBJ2-7 | TRBV5-1 | . | CASSIQGISYEQYF | TGCGCCAGCAGCATACAGGGTATCTCCTACGAGCAGTACTTC
many | TRBJ1-1 | TRBV10-3 | . | CAISESGGHNTEAFF | TGTGCCATCAGTGAGTCGGGGGGCCACAACACTGAAGCTTTCTTT
. | TRBJ1-2 | TRBV6-6 | TRBD1 | CASSYPTGGASSGYTF | TGTGCCAGCAGTTACCCGACAGGGGGCGCATCGTCCGGCTACACCTTC
many | TRBJ2-3 | TRBV9 | TRBD2 | CASSVEQRGGRNTQYF | TGTGCCAGCAGCGTAGAGCAGCGGGGGGGCAGAAATACGCAGTATTTT
. | TRBJ1-1 | TRBV20-1 | TRBD1 | CRSLGTGGTEAFF | TGCAGGTCATTGGGGACAGGGGGTACTGAAGCTTTCTTT
many | TRBJ1-4 | TRBV12-3/TRBV12-4 | TRBD1 | CASSYGQGVDEKLFF | TGTGCCAGCAGTTATGGACAGGGTGTTGATGAAAAACTGTTTTTT
. | TRBJ2-7 | TRBV10-2 | TRBD1 | CASNAGTGKNEQYF | TGCGCCAGCAACGCCGGGACAGGGAAAAACGAGCAGTACTTC